The rows below give T cell receptor beta chains drawn from one sample of a study of response to subunit inactivated influenza vaccine. TCRdb reprocessed the RT-PCR reads with MiXCR, giving one entry per CDR3 protein. The sample lists about 620,000 distinct CDR3 sequences, approximately 10% occurring once. The data were also submitted as part of a second study, on T cells expressing NK-cell markers.

Sequenced here: PBMCs from blood, sampled on the day of vaccination. These receptors were obtained from a man aged 50 to 59 who received an inactivated influenza vaccine. Both conserved end residues are part of each CDR3. The order of the fields is J gene, D gene, V gene, clone size, CDR3 protein, CDR3 DNA. A D gene is named only where the DNA matches it firmly. Clone size is shown for a subset of rows, as once, few, many or a class of expanded clone.

TRBJ2-1 - TRBV5-6 many CASSWTWSSYNEQFF TGTGCCAGCAGCTGGACTTGGAGCTCCTACAATGAGCAGTTCTTC
TRBJ2-7 - TRBV6-2/TRBV6-3 few CASSLSGVSSYEQYF TGTGCCAGCAGTCTCTCGGGGGTCAGCTCCTACGAGCAGTACTTC
TRBJ2-1 TRBD2 TRBV7-2 few CASRVATSGMYNEQFF TGTGCCAGCAGAGTTGCCACTAGCGGAATGTACAATGAGCAGTTCTTC
TRBJ2-1 TRBD1 TRBV10-3 few CAISGAGTGYYNEQFF TGTGCCATCAGTGGGGCCGGGACAGGGTACTACAATGAGCAGTTCTTC
TRBJ2-7 TRBD2 TRBV7-9 few CASSSSGRPSYEQYF TGTGCCAGCAGCTCCAGCGGGAGGCCGTCCTACGAGCAGTACTTC
TRBJ2-7 - TRBV7-9 - CASSLEVPYEQYF TGTGCCAGCAGCTTAGAGGTGCCTTACGAGCAGTACTTC
TRBJ2-2 - TRBV30 few CACTRGVTGELFF TGTGCCTGCACAAGGGGGGTGACCGGGGAGCTGTTTTTT
TRBJ2-5 TRBD1 TRBV12-3/TRBV12-4 - CASSPDRAKTQYF TGTGCCAGCAGTCCGGACAGGGCGAAGACCCAGTACTTC
TRBJ2-1 - TRBV7-2 few CASSLKGGTHEQFF TGTGCCAGCAGCTTAAAGGGGGGGACCCATGAGCAGTTCTTC
TRBJ2-1 TRBD2 TRBV6-1 few CAIGRGSLYNEQFF TGTGCCATCGGGCGCGGGAGTCTCTACAATGAGCAGTTCTTC
TRBJ2-1 TRBD2 TRBV5-1 - CASSFETSISGNEQFF TGCGCCAGCAGCTTCGAGACTAGCATATCGGGTAATGAGCAGTTCTTC
TRBJ2-3 TRBD2 TRBV5-1 - CASSLAGLAGATDTQYF TGCGCCAGCAGCTTGGCCGGACTAGCGGGAGCCACAGATACGCAGTATTTT
TRBJ2-6 - TRBV7-2 few CASSSRGQSSGANVLTF TGTGCCAGCAGCTCCCGAGGACAGAGCTCTGGGGCCAACGTCCTGACTTTC
TRBJ1-1 - TRBV6-2/TRBV6-3 - CASSYSSNRPTIDEAFF TGTGCCAGCAGTTACTCGTCAAATAGGCCCACTATCGACGAAGCTTTCTTT
TRBJ2-1 - TRBV6-5 - CASRLMHSYNEQFF TGTGCCAGCAGGTTAATGCATTCCTACAATGAGCAGTTCTTC
TRBJ2-2 - TRBV24-1 few CATSESGPGELFF TGTGCCACCAGTGAGTCGGGCCCCGGGGAGCTGTTTTTT
TRBJ2-2 - TRBV4-2 - CASSQEPQSLTGELFF TGTGCCAGCAGCCAAGAGCCCCAGTCCCTTACCGGGGAGCTGTTTTTT
TRBJ2-3 - TRBV15 few CATSRDQLGGLITDTQYF TGTGCCACCAGCAGAGATCAATTAGGGGGTCTGATCACAGATACGCAGTATTTT
TRBJ2-1 TRBD2 TRBV12-3/TRBV12-4 once CASSHVSGGVYNEQFF TGTGCCAGCAGTCACGTCAGCGGGGGAGTTTACAATGAGCAGTTCTTC
TRBJ2-3 - TRBV20-1 many CSARDVLGISTDTQYF TGCAGTGCTAGAGATGTACTCGGGATTAGCACAGATACGCAGTATTTT
TRBJ1-2 - TRBV5-1 - CASSLKQGSDGYTF TGCGCCAGCAGCTTAAAACAGGGATCCGATGGCTACACCTTC
TRBJ2-1 - TRBV7-9 few CASSLGGPDGYNEQFF TGTGCCAGCAGCTTAGGGGGGCCGGACGGCTACAATGAGCAGTTCTTC
TRBJ2-5 - TRBV10-3 many CAIGNGDPFQQETQYF TGTGCCATCGGTAACGGGGACCCCTTCCAACAAGAGACCCAGTACTTC
TRBJ2-7 - TRBV12-3/TRBV12-4 few CASSPTGGGVYEQYF TGTGCCAGCAGCCCTACAGGAGGAGGGGTATACGAGCAGTACTTC
TRBJ2-7 - TRBV29-1 - CSVGGGSSYEQYF TGCAGCGTTGGGGGCGGCAGCTCCTACGAGCAGTACTTC